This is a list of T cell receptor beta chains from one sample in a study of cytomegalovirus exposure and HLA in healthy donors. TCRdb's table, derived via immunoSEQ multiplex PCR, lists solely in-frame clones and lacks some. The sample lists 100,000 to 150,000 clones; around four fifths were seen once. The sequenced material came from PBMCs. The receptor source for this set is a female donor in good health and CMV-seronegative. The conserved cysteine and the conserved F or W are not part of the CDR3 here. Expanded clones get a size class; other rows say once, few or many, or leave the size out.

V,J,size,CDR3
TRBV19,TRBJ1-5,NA,ASSIGSRGYQPQH
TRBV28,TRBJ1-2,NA,ASSLNRGTYGYT
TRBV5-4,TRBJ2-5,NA,ASSRGQGRGETQY
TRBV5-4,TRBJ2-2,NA,ASSPQDRGLTGELF
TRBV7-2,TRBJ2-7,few,ASSHQRAYEQY
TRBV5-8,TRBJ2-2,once,ASSLDNSGELF
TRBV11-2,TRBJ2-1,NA,ASRRGTGGTNEQF
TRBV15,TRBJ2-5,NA,ATSRDQGKETQY
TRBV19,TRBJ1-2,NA,ASSGGSGYT
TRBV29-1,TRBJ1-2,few,SIQLGGGYGYT
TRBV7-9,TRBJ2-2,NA,ASSTNTGELF
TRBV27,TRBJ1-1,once,ASSPLDRLNTEAF
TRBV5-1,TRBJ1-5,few,ASSPGTGSNQPQH
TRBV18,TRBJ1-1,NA,ASSTTGQGDVEAF
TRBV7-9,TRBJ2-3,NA,ASSPGAGRTDTQY
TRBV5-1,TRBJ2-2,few,ASSLFGSRDTGELF
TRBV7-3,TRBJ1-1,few,ASSSGGGGSEAF
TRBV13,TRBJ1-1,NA,ASSLEPNTEAF
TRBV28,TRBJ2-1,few,ASSFPGRAHNEQF
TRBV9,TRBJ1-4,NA,ASSISGTGGEKLF
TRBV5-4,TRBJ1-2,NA,ASSTPSGGFYGYT
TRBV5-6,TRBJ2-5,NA,ASSLDREETQY
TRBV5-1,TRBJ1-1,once,ASSPLARDRENTEAF
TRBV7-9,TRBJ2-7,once,ASSLGEGLGQY
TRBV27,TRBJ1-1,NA,ASSLVRGLNSEAF
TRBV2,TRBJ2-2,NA,ASKDRGDTGELF
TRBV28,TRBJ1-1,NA,ASSLSGRTEAF
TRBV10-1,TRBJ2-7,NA,ASSDRLADSYEQY
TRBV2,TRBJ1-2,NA,ASSEQGNPFYGYT
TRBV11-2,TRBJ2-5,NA,ASSQGTGIY
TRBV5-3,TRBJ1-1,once,ARNPPTVNAEAF
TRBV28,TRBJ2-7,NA,ASKVAREQY
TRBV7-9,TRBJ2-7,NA,ASSRSVHYEQY
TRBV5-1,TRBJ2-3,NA,ASSVVGQGEADTQY
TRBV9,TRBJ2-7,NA,ASNVLGTSVIYEQY
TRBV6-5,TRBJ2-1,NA,ASRPGGSSYNEQF
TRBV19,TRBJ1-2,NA,ASSPGTINYGYT